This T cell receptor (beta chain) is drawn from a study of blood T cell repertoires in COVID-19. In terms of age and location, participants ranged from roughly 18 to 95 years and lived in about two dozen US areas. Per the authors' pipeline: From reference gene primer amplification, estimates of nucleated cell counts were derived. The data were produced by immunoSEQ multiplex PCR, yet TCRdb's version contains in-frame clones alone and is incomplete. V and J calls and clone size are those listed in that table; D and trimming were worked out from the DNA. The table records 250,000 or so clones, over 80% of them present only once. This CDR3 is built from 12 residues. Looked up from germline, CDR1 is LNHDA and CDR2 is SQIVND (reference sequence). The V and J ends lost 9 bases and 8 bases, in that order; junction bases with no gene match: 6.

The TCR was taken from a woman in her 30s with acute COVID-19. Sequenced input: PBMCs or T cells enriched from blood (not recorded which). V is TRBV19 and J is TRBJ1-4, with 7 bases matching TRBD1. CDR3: CASGQALEKLFF. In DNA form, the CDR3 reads TGTGCCAGCGGACAGGCCTTGGAAAAACTGTTTTTT.